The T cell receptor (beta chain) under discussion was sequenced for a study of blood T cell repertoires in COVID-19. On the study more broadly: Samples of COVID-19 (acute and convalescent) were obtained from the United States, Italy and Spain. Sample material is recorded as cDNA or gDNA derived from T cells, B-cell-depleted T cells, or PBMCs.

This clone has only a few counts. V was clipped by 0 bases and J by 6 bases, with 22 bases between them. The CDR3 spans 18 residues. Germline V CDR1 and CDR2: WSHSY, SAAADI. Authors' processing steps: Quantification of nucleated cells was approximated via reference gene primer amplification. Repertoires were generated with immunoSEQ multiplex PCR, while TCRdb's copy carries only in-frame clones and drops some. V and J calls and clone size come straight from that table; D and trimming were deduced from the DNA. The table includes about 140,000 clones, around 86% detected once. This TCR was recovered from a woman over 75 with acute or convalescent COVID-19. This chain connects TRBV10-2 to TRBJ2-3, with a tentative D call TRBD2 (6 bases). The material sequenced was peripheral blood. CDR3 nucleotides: TGCGCCAGCAGTGAGTCGTTGGGCATAGCGGCTCCCCCCGATACGCAGTATTTT. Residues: CASSESLGIAAPPDTQYF.